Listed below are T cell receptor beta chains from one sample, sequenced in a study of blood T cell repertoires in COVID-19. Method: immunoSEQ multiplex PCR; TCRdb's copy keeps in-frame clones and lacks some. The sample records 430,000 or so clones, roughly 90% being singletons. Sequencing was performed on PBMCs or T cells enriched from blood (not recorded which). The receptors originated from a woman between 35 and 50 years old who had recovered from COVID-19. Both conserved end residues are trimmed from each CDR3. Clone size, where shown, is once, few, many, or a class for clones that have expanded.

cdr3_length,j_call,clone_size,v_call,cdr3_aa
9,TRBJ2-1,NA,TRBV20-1,SAIGGGGRV
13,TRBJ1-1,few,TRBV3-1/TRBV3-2,ASSQQGSGNTEAF
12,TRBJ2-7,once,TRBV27,ASSLGLAGGEQY
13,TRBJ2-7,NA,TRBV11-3,ASSLFLSGSYEQY
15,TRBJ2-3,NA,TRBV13,ASSLVRQGYVPDTQY
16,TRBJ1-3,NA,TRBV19,ASSIFVPQGGTGNTIY
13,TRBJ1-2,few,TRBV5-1,ASSLGGQGAHGYT
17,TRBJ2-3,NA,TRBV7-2,ASSLALRLAGTSTDTQY
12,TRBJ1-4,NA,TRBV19,ASSDRGLGEKLF
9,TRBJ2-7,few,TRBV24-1,ATSDGTGKY
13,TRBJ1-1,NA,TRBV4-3,ASSQEAGRATEAF
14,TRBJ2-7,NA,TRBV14,ASTTGRGTEAYEQY
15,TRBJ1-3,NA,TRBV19,ASSMWTGGFSGNTIY
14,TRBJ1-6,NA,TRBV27,ASSWDRGDYNSPLH
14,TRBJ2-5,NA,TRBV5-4,ASSRGRGGIGETQY
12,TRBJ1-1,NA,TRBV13,ASSQDRGRTEAF
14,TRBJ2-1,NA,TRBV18,ASSPFSGRMYNEQF
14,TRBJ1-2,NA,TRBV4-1,ASSQDRFQGGYGYT
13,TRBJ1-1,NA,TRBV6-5,ATLISGTGVTEAF
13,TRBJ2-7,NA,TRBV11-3,ASSPLGLAEHEQY
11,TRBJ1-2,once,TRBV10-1,ASSEDRADGYT
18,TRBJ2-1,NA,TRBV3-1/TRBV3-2,ASSQSPAVTRLAGLNEQF
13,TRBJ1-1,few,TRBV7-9,ASSLWESGGNEAF
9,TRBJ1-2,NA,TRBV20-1,SALRGYGYT
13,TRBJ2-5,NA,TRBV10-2,ASSESTRPEETQY
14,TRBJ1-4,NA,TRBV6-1,ASSEQGVNSYEKLF
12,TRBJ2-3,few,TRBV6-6,ASTRGSSTDTQY
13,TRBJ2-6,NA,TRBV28,ASNIGGSGANVLT
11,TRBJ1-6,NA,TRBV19,ASSIGLNSPLH
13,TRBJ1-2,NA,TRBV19,ASTQAGTANYGYT
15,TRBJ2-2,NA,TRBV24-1,ATSDFSRGLNTGELF
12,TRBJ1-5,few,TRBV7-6,ASSLVRSVRPQH
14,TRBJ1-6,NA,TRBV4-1,ASSQDGQLYNSPLH
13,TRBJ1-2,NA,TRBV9,ASSVEVAGAYGYT
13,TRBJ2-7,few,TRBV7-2,ASSPDSGSSYEQY
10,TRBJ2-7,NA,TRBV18,ASSLAGGPQD
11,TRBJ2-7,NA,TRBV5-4,ASSSRQGNGQY
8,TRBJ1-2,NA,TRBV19,ASSSRGYT
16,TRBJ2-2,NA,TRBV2,ASSELGLAEPNTGELF
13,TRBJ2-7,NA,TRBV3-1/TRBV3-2,ASSPQGLRTDEQY
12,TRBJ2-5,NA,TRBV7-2,ASSPFLAQETQY
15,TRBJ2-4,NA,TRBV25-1,ASSGLGTVLAKNIQY
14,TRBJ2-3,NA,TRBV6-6,ASSSSGTGRADTQY
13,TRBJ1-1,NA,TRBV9,ASSDVGTGNTEAF
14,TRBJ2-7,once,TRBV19,ASSIRSGAILYEQY
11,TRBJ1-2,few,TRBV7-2,ASSDRTVYGYT
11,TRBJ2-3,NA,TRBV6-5,ASSYSTGDTQY
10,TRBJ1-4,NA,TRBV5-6,ASSLGGEKLF
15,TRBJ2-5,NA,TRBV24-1,ATSDLRTSGSEETQY
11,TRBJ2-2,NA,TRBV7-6,AGGTGLTGELF
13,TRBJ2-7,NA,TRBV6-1,ASSEPGVSSYEQY
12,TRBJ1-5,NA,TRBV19,ASKETTDNQPQH
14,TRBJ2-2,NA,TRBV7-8,ASSRLTSGNTGELF
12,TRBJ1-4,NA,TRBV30,AWRTQGGGEKLF
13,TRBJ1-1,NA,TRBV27,ASTLRWQGAGEAF
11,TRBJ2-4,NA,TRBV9,ASSEGQGNIQY